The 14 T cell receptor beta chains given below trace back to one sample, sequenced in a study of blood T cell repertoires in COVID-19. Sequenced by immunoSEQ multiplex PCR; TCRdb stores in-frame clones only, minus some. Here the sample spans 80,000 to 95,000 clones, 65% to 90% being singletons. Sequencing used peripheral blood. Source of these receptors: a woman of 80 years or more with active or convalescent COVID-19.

The CDR3 spells CASSSKRASYNEQFF. In nucleotides, the CDR3 is TGTGCCAGCAGCTCGAAGCGGGCCTCCTACAATGAGCAGTTCTTC. The chain carries TRBV7-6 and TRBJ2-1; the D gene is possibly TRBD2 (6 bases). Germline V gene lookup returns CDR1 SGHVS and CDR2 FNYEAQ. V was shortened by 4 bases and J by 0 bases, with 10 bases between the two germline ends. The CDR3 has 15 amino acids.

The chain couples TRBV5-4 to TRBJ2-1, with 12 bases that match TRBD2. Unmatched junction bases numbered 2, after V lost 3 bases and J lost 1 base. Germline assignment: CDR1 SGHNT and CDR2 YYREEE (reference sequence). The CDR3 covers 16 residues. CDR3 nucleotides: TGTGCCAGCAGCTCTAGCGGGGGGGCTTCCTACAATGAGCAGTTCTTC. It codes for CASSSSGGASYNEQFF.

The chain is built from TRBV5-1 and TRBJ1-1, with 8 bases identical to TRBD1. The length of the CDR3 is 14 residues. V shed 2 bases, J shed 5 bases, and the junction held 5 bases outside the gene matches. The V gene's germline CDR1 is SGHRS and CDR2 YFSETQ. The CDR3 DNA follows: TGCGCCAGCAGCTTCCAGGGGGCAGGGACTGAAGCTTTCTTT. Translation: CASSFQGAGTEAFF.

CDR3: CASSLSPAGYMNTEAFF. CDR3 sequence (DNA): TGTGCCAGCAGCTTATCCCCCGCAGGGTACATGAACACTGAAGCTTTCTTT. The chain uses TRBV7-9 and TRBJ1-1; weak D call: TRBD1 (5 bases). V lost 2 bases, J lost 0 bases, and 16 bases lay in between. The CDR3 consists of 17 residues. Germline V gene data show CDR1 as SEHNR and CDR2 as FQNEAQ (reference sequence).

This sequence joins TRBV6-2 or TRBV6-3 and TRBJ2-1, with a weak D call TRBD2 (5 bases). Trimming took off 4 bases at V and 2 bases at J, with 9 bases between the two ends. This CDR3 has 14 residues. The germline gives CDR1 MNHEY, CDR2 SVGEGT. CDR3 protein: CASSWSGTYNEQFF. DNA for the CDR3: TGTGCCAGCAGTTGGTCGGGAACCTACAATGAGCAGTTCTTC.

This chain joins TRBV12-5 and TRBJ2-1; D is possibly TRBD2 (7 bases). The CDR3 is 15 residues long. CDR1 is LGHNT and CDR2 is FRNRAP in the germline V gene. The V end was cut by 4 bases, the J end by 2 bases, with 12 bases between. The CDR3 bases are TGTGCTAGTGGTTGGCAGGGGACTACCTACAATGAGCAGTTCTTC. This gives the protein CASGWQGTTYNEQFF.

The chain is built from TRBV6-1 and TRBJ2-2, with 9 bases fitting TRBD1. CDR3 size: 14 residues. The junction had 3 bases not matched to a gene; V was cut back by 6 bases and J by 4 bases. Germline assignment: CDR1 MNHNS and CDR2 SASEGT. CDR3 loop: CASRTGGSTGELFF. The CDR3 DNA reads TGTGCCAGCAGGACAGGGGGGAGCACCGGGGAGCTGTTTTTT.

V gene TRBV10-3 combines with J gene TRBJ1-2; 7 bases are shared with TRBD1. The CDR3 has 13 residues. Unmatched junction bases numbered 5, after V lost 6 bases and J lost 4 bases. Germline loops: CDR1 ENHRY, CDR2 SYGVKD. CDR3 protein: CAIRQGIPYGYTF. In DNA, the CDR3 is TGTGCCATCAGACAGGGGATCCCCTATGGCTACACCTTC.

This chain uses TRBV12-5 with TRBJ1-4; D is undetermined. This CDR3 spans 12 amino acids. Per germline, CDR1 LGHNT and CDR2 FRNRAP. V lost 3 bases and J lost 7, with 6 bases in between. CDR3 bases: TGTGCTAGTGGTTTCTCAGGTGAAAAACTGTTTTTT. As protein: CASGFSGEKLFF.

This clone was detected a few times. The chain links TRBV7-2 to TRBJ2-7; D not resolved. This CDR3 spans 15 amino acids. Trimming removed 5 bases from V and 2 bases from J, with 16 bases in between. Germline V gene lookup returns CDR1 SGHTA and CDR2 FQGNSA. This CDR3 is CASSQTGGVPYEQYF. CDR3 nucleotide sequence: TGTGCCAGCAGCCAAACTGGCGGCGTCCCCTACGAGCAGTACTTC.

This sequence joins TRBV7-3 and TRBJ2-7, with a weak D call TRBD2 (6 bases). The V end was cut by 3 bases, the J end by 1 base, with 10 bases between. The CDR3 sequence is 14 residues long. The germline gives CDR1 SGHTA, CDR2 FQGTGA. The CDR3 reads CASSLDGGSYEQYF. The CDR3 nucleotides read TGTGCCAGCAGCTTGGACGGGGGTTCCTACGAGCAGTACTTC.

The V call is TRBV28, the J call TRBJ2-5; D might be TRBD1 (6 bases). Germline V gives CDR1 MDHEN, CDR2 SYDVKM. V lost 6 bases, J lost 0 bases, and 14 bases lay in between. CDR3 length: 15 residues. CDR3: CASSRGGHYQETQYF. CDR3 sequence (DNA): TGTGCCAGCAGCCGAGGGGGACACTACCAAGAGACCCAGTACTTC.

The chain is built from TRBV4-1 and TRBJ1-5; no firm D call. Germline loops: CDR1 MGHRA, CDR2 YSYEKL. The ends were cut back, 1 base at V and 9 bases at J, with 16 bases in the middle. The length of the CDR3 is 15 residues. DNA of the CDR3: TGCGCCAGCAGCCAAGTACCCCGCGAGCTCGGGCCCCAGCATTTT. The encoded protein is CASSQVPRELGPQHF.

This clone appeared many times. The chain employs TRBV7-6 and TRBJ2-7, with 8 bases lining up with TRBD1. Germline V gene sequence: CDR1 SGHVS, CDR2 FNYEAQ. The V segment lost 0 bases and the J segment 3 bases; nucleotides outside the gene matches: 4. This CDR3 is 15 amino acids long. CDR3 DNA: TGTGCCAGCAGCTTAGCGGCCGGGACAGGCTACGAGCAGTACTTC. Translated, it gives CASSLAAGTGYEQYF. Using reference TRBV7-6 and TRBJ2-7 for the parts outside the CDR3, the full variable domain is GAGVSQSPRYKVTKRGQDVALRCDPISGHVSLYWYRQALGQGPEFLTYFNYEAQQDKSGLPNDRFSAERPEGSISTLTIQRTEQRDSAMYRCASSLAAGTGYEQYFGPGTRLTVT.